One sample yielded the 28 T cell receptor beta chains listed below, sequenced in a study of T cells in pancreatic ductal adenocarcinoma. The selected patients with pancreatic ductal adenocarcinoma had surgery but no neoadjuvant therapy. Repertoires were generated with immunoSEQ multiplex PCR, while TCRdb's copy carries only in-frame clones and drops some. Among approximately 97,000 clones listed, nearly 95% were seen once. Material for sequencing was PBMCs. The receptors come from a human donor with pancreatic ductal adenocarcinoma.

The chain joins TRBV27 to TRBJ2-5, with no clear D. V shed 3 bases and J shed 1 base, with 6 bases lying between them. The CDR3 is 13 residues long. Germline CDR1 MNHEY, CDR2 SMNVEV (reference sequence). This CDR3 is CASSLHGQETQYF. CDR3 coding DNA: TGTGCCAGCAGTTTGCACGGCCAAGAGACCCAGTACTTC.

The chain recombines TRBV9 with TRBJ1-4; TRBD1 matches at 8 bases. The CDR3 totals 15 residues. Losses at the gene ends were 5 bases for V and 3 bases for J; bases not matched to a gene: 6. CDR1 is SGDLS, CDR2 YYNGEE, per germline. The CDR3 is CASRAGTGSNEKLFF. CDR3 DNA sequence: TGTGCCAGCAGAGCCGGGACAGGATCTAATGAAAAACTGTTTTTT. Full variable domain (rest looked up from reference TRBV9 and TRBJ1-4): DSGVTQTPKHLITATGQRVTLRCSPRSGDLSVYWYQQSLDQGLQFLIQYYNGEERAKGNILERFSAQQFPDLHSELNLSSLELGDSALYFCASRAGTGSNEKLFFGSGTQLSVL.

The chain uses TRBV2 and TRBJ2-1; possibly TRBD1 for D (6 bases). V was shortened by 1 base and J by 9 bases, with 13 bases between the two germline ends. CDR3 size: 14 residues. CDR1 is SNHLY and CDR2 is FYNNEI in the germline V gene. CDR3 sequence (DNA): TGTGCCAGCAGTGAAGAAGGGACATCCACTGAGCAGTTCTTC. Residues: CASSEEGTSTEQFF.

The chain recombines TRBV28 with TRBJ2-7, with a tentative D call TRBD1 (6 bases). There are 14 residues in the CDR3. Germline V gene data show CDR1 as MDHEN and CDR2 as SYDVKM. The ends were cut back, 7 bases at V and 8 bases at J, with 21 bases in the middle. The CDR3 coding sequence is TGTGCCAGCAATCCCGGACAGATCACTATAAAGCAGTACTTC. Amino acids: CASNPGQITIKQYF.

CDR3 sequence (DNA): TGTGCCAGCAGTCGGCAGACTAGCGGCGTCAATGAGCAGTTCTTC. Translated, it gives CASSRQTSGVNEQFF. The genes are TRBV7-3 and TRBJ2-1, with TRBD2 matching over 9 bases. J lost 6 bases, V lost 6 bases, and 9 bases had no gene match. The CDR3 totals 15 residues. The germline CDR1 and CDR2 sequences are SGHTA and FQGTGA. Combining the CDR3 with reference TRBV7-3 and TRBJ2-1 gives the whole variable domain GAGVSQTPSNKVTEKGKYVELRCDPISGHTALYWYRQSLGQGPEFLIYFQGTGAADDSGLPNDRFFAVRPEGSVSTLKIQRTERGDSAVYLCASSRQTSGVNEQFFGPGTRLTVL.

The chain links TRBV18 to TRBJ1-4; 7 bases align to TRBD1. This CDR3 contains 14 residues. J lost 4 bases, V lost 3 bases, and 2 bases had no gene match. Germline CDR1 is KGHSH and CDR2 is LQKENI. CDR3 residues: CASSPRQGNEKLFF. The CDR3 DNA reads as TGTGCCAGCTCACCGCGACAGGGTAATGAAAAACTGTTTTTT.

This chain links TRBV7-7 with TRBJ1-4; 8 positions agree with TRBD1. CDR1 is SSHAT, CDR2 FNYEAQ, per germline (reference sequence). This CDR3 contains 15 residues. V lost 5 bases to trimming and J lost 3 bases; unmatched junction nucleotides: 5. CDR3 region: CASSQGAEANEKLFF. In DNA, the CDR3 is TGTGCCAGCAGCCAGGGGGCCGAAGCTAATGAAAAACTGTTTTTT.

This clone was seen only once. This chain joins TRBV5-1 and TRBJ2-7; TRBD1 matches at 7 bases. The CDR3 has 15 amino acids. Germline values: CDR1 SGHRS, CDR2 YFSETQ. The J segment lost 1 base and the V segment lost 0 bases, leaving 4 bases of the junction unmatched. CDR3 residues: CASSLAGTVSYEQYF. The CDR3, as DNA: TGCGCCAGCAGCTTGGCCGGGACAGTTTCCTACGAGCAGTACTTC.

The CDR3 loop reads CASSLLLGLAGTTDTQYF. The CDR3 bases are TGTGCCAGCAGCTTACTTCTCGGCCTAGCGGGAACCACAGATACGCAGTATTTT. This chain uses TRBV7-9 with TRBJ2-3, with 9 bases fitting TRBD2. Per germline, CDR1 SEHNR and CDR2 FQNEAQ (reference sequence). This CDR3 spans 18 amino acids. Trimming removed 2 bases from V and 2 bases from J; junction bases left unmatched: 11.

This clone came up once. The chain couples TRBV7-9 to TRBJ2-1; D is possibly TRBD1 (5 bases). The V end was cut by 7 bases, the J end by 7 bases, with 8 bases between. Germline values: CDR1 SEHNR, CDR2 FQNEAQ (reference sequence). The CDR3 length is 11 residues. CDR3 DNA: TGTGCCAGCATTCAGGGAAATGAGCAGTTCTTC. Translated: CASIQGNEQFF. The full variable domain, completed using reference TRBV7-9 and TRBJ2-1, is DTGVSQNPRHKITKRGQNVTFRCDPISEHNRLYWYRQTLGQGPEFLTYFQNEAQLEKSRLLSDRFSAERPKGSFSTLEIQRTEQGDSAMYLCASIQGNEQFFGPGTRLTVL.

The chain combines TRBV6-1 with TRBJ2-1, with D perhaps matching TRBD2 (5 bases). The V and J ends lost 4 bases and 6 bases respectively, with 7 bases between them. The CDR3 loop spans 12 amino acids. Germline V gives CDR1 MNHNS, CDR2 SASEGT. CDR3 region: CASSGLPNEQFF. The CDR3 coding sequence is TGTGCCAGCAGTGGACTACCCAATGAGCAGTTCTTC.

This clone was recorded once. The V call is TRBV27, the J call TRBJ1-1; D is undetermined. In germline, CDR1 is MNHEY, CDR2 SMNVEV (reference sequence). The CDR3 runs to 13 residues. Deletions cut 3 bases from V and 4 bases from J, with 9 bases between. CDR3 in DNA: TGTGCCAGCAGTTTTTCCGCGTTCACTGAAGCTTTCTTT. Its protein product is CASSFSAFTEAFF.

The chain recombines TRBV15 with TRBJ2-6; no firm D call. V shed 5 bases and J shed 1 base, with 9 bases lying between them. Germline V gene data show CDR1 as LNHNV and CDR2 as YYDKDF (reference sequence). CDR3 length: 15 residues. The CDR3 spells CATSPRSSGANVLTF. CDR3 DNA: TGTGCCACCAGCCCTAGGAGTTCTGGGGCCAACGTCCTGACTTTC.

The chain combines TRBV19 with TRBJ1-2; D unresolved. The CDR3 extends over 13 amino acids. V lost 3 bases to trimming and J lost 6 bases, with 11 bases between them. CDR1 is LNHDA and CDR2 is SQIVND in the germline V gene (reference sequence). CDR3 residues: CASSMSGKDGYTF. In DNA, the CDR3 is TGTGCCAGTAGTATGTCGGGGAAGGATGGCTACACCTTC.

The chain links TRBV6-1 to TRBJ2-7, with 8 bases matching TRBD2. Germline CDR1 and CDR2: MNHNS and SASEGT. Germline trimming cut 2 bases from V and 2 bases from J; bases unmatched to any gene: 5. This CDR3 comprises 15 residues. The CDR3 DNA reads TGTGCCAGCAGTGAATGGGCGGGAGGTACCTACGAGCAGTACTTC. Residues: CASSEWAGGTYEQYF.

The CDR3 DNA sequence: TGTGCCAGCAGCTTTCTGGGCCCGAGCTCCTACGAGCAGTACTTC. Its protein is CASSFLGPSSYEQYF. The chain carries TRBV7-2 and TRBJ2-7; D gene unclear. The CDR3 runs 15 residues. Germline CDR1 is SGHTA and CDR2 is FQGNSA. V shed 3 bases and J shed 0 bases, with 12 bases lying between them.

CDR3 sequence reads: CASSLGTGVVEKLFF. CDR3 nucleotide sequence: TGTGCCAGCAGCTTAGGTACAGGGGTGGTTGAAAAACTGTTTTTT. This chain uses TRBV11-2 with TRBJ1-4, with 7 bases matching TRBD1. CDR1 and CDR2 (germline): SGHAT, FQNNGV. V was clipped by 1 base and J by 7 bases; unmatched bases: 6. There are 15 residues in the CDR3.

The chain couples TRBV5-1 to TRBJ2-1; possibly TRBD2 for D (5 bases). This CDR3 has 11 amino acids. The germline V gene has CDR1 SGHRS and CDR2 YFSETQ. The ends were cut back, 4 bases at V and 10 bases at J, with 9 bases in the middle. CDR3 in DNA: TGCGCCAGCAGCAGGGAGTACGAGCAGTTCTTC. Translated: CASSREYEQFF.

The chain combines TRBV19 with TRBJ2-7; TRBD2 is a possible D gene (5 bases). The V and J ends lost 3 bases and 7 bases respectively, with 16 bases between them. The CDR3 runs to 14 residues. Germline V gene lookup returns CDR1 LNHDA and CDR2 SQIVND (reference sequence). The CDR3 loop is CASSMTGSTGEQYF. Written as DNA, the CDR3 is TGTGCCAGTAGTATGACGGGCAGCACGGGAGAGCAGTACTTC.

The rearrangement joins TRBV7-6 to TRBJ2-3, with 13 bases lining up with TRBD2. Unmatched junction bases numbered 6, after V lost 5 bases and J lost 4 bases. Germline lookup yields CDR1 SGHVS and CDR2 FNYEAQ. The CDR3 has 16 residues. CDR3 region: CASSLGLAGVADTQYF. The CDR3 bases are TGTGCCAGCAGCCTTGGACTAGCGGGAGTTGCAGATACGCAGTATTTT.

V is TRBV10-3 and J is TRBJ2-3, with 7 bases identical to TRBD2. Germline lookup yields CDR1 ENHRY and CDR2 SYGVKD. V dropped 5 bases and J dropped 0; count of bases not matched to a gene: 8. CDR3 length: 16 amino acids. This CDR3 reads CAISRIRGGSTDTQYF. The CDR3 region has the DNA TGTGCCATCAGTCGTATTCGCGGGGGTAGCACAGATACGCAGTATTTT.

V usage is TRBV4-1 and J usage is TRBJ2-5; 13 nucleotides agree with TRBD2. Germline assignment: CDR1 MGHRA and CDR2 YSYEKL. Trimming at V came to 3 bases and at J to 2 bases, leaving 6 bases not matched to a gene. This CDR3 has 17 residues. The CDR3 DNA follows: TGCGCCAGCAGCCACATACCGGGACTAGCGGGACAAGAGACCCAGTACTTC. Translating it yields CASSHIPGLAGQETQYF.

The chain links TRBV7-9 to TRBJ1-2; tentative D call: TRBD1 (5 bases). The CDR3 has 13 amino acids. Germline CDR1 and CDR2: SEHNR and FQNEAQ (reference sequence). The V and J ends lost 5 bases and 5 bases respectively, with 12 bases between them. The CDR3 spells CASSRGTRYGYTF. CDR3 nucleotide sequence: TGTGCCAGCAGCCGCGGGACTCGATATGGCTACACCTTC. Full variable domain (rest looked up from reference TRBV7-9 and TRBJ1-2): DTGVSQNPRHKITKRGQNVTFRCDPISEHNRLYWYRQTLGQGPEFLTYFQNEAQLEKSRLLSDRFSAERPKGSFSTLEIQRTEQGDSAMYLCASSRGTRYGYTFGSGTRLTVV.

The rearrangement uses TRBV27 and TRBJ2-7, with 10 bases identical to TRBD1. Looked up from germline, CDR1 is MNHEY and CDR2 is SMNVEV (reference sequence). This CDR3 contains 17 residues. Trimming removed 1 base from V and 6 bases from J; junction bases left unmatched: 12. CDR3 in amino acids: CASSLLGGGTGEGEQYF. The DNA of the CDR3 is TGTGCCAGCAGTTTATTAGGAGGTGGGACAGGGGAGGGCGAGCAGTACTTC.

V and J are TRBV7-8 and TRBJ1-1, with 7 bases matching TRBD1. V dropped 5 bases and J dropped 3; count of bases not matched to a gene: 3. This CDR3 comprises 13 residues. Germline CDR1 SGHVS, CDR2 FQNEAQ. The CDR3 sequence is CASSITGDTEAFF. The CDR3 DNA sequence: TGTGCCAGCAGCATTACAGGGGACACTGAAGCTTTCTTT.

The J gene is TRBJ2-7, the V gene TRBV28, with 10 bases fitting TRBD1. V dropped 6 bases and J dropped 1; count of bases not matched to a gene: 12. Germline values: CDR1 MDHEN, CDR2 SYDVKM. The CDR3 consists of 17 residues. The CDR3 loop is CASSYNRDRGKSYEQYF. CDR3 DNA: TGTGCCAGCAGCTATAACCGGGACAGGGGTAAGTCCTACGAGCAGTACTTC.

The chain's CDR3 is CASSNLGGAYEQYF. For the CDR3, the DNA is TGTGCCAGCAGCAACCTCGGTGGTGCCTACGAGCAGTACTTC. The genes are TRBV28 and TRBJ2-7; D is undetermined. V shed 6 bases and J shed 2 bases, with 14 bases lying between them. The V gene's germline CDR1 is MDHEN and CDR2 SYDVKM. The CDR3 is made up of 14 amino acids.

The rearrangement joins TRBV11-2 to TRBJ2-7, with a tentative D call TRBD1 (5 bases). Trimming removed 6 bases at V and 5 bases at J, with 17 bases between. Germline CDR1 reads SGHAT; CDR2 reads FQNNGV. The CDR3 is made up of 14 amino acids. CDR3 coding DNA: TGTGCCAGCAGGGACCAAGGGGTGGGAAACGAGCAGTACTTC. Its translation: CASRDQGVGNEQYF.